This is a list of T cell receptor beta chains from one sample in a study of T-cell reconstitution after alpha-beta-depleted transplantation in children. MiXCR, run by TCRdb on the PCR reads, gives a single entry per CDR3 protein. The sample carries about 980,000 distinct CDR3 sequences, 25% to 35% recorded once. The sequencing used PBMCs, mostly from graft donor cells, collected 360 days after TCRalphabeta/CD19-depleted stem cell transplant. These receptor sequences come from a boy less than two years old who had a stem cell transplant for SCID, so the T cells may come from the graft donor. Both conserved end residues are part of each CDR3. The D gene is left open where the match is weak. Clone size is shown for a subset of rows, as once, few, many or a class of expanded clone.

clone size	D gene	V gene	J gene	CDR3 length	CDR3 DNA	CDR3 protein
-	TRBD1	TRBV9	TRBJ2-7	15	TGTGCCAGCAGTACCGGGACAGCGTCTTCCTACGAGCAGTACTTC	CASSTGTASSYEQYF
-	-	TRBV7-9	TRBJ2-7	17	TGTGCCAGCAGTCAAATAGGGGGGAGACAGGGATCGAGGGTGCAGTACTTC	CASSQIGGRQGSRVQYF
few	-	TRBV20-1	TRBJ2-3	15	TGCAGTGCCTCCAATTTGGGACGGAGCACAGATACGCAGTATTTT	CSASNLGRSTDTQYF
-	-	TRBV20-1	TRBJ2-7	14	TGCAGTGCTAGAGGCAGGACCCCAGGAGACGAGCAGTACTTC	CSARGRTPGDEQYF
-	-	TRBV18	TRBJ2-3	19	TGTGCCAGCTCACTGGAGACTTGGGTCCCTCCTGATGAGACAGATACGCAGTATTTT	CASSLETWVPPDETDTQYF
few	TRBD2	TRBV5-1	TRBJ2-3	15	TGCGCCAGCAGACAGACTAGCGGGTCCACAGATACGCAGTATTTT	CASRQTSGSTDTQYF
few	-	TRBV20-1	TRBJ2-7	10	TGCAGTGCTTGGGACTACGAGCAGTACTTC	CSAWDYEQYF
few	-	TRBV27	TRBJ2-7	14	TGTGCCAGCAGTTTGATAGGGACCACCTACGAGCAGTACTTC	CASSLIGTTYEQYF
-	TRBD1	TRBV5-1	TRBJ2-1	15	TGCGCCAGCAGCTGTGTGACAGGGGGAGTCAATGAGCAGTTCTTC	CASSCVTGGVNEQFF
-	-	TRBV14	TRBJ1-1	14	TGTGCCAGCAGCCACGGGTCCCTGAACACTGAAGCTTTCTTT	CASSHGSLNTEAFF
-	-	TRBV19	TRBJ1-5	13	TGTGCCAGTAGTATGGTCGGAGATCAGCCCCAGCATTTT	CASSMVGDQPQHF
-	-	TRBV2	TRBJ2-3	15	TGTGCCAGCGAGGACACAGGAGGACCCACAGATACGCAGTATTTT	CASEDTGGPTDTQYF
-	TRBD1	TRBV15	TRBJ2-7	14	TGTGCCACCAGCAGAGTGGTGACAGGGGACGAGCAGTACTTC	CATSRVVTGDEQYF
few	TRBD1	TRBV5-4	TRBJ2-1	15	TGTGCCAGCAGCGGACAGGGACAAACTTACAATGAGCAGTTCTTC	CASSGQGQTYNEQFF
-	TRBD1	TRBV20-1	TRBJ1-2	13	TGCAGTGCTTCGGACAGGGTAACCCATGGCTACACCTTC	CSASDRVTHGYTF
few	TRBD2	TRBV12-3/TRBV12-4	TRBJ2-3	18	TGTGCCAGCAGCAACAGGCCGCTTAGCGGGGGTGGAATGGATACGCAGTATTTT	CASSNRPLSGGGMDTQYF
-	-	TRBV27	TRBJ2-2	14	TGTGCCAGCACCTTCGACCGGCACACCGGGGAGCTGTTTTTT	CASTFDRHTGELFF
few	-	TRBV7-2	TRBJ2-5	13	TGTGCCAGCAGCCGGACACTGGAAGAGACCCAGTACTTC	CASSRTLEETQYF
-	-	TRBV25-1	TRBJ2-2	16	TGTGCCAGCTCCCATCAGGGGCCCTACGCCACCGGGGAGCTGTTTTTT	CASSHQGPYATGELFF
few	-	TRBV15	TRBJ1-6	15	TGTGCCACCAGCGGAGTAGGGACCTTGGGGTCACCCCTCCACTTT	CATSGVGTLGSPLHF
few	TRBD1	TRBV12-3/TRBV12-4	TRBJ2-7	12	TGTGCCAGCCGTAATGGACAGGGCCAGCAGTACTTC	CASRNGQGQQYF